The 25 T cell receptor beta chains in this list originate from one sample, sequenced in a study of T cell responses to AZD1222 COVID-19 vaccine (dated by TCRdb to about 2021). Receptor libraries were prepared by the immunoSEQ multiplex PCR assay. Sourced from immuneACCESS, this table was stored by TCRdb with only in-frame sequences that have V and J called. A share of the clones is absent; for the studies checked, an unresolved V gene accounts for under half, and the remainder has no known explanation. The table for this sample lists around 160,000 clones; nearly 90% of them were counted only once. Of the sample, 5% to 5.5% falls within the top ten clones. The sample's time point, from its label and the paper: baseline before first vaccination. Sequences were derived from peripheral blood, sampled on day 0 of AZD1222 vaccination. These receptors all stem from an adult in good health.

The gene calls are TRBV6-2 or TRBV6-3 and TRBJ1-2; 8 bases match TRBD1. The CDR3 extends over 14 amino acids. In germline, CDR1 is MNHEY, CDR2 SVGEGT. The V and J ends lost 5 bases and 6 bases, in that order; junction bases with no gene match: 8. Here the CDR3 reads CASSTPWTGHGYTF. In DNA form, the CDR3 reads TGTGCCAGCAGTACCCCATGGACAGGGCATGGCTACACCTTC.

J is TRBJ1-2 and V is TRBV9; D gene ambiguous. Trimming removed 3 bases at V and 2 bases at J, with 20 bases between. The CDR3 is 17 residues long. CDR1 and CDR2 from the germline V gene are SGDLS and YYNGEE. CDR3 sequence reads: CASSGRDGISLNYGYTF. In nucleotides, the CDR3 is TGTGCCAGCAGCGGTCGCGACGGAATATCTTTAAACTATGGCTACACCTTC.

V is TRBV4-3 and J is TRBJ1-2, with a tentative D call TRBD1 (6 bases). The CDR3 has 14 residues. CDR1 and CDR2 (germline): LGHNA, YSLEER. Deletions cut 3 bases from V and 4 bases from J, with 12 bases between. The CDR3 nucleotides are TGCGCCAGCAGCCACAGGGGATTAGGCTATGGCTACACCTTC. This codes for CASSHRGLGYGYTF.

In its sample, this clone was seen once. V usage is TRBV4-2 and J usage is TRBJ2-1, with D perhaps TRBD2 (6 bases). The CDR3 consists of 16 residues. The germline V gene has CDR1 LGHNA and CDR2 YNFKEQ. V was shortened by 1 base and J by 6 bases, with 16 bases between the two germline ends. The CDR3 region has the DNA TGTGCCAGCAGCCAAGCGCCGGGACTCGGCTCCAATGAGCAGTTCTTC. Its protein product is CASSQAPGLGSNEQFF.

This sequence joins TRBV4-1 and TRBJ1-1; D remains ambiguous. Germline assignment: CDR1 MGHRA and CDR2 YSYEKL. This CDR3 is 14 amino acids long. V dropped 4 bases and J dropped 0 bases, with 9 bases sitting between them. CDR3 residues: CASSRLIVNTEAFF. CDR3 nucleotides: TGCGCCAGCAGCCGCTTGATTGTGAACACTGAAGCTTTCTTT.

This clone was recorded once. The V call is TRBV23-1, the J call TRBJ2-1, with 8 bases that match TRBD2. TRBV23-1 is noted as an ORF with a role that remains uncertain. V was clipped by 4 bases and J by 0 bases; unmatched bases: 23. The CDR3 totals 22 residues. Here the CDR3 DNA reads TGCGCCAGCAGTCGCCCTGAACCGGGACTAGGAATAGACACCCACTCCTACAATGAGCAGTTCTTC. It encodes CASSRPEPGLGIDTHSYNEQFF.

The chain combines TRBV5-1 with TRBJ2-1; perhaps D is TRBD1 or TRBD2 (5 bases each). Looked up from germline, CDR1 is SGHRS and CDR2 is YFSETQ. Trimming removed 4 bases from V and 0 bases from J, with 14 bases in between. The CDR3 contains 16 residues. CDR3 DNA: TGCGCCAGCAGCGTCGGGACGGATAGCTCCTACAATGAGCAGTTCTTC. Amino acids: CASSVGTDSSYNEQFF. The complete variable domain, with remaining parts taken from reference TRBV5-1 and TRBJ2-1, reads KAGVTQTPRYLIKTRGQQVTLSCSPISGHRSVSWYQQTPGQGLQFLFEYFSETQRNKGNFPGRFSGRQFSNSRSEMNVSTLELGDSALYLCASSVGTDSSYNEQFFGPGTRLTVL.

The V call is TRBV11-2, the J call TRBJ2-2, with D perhaps TRBD1 (6 bases). V was pared by 5 bases and J by 7 bases, with 17 bases between. The CDR3 totals 15 residues. Germline CDR1 and CDR2: SGHAT and FQNNGV. The CDR3 nucleotides are TGTGCCAGCAGCCCAGGTGGGGACATGAGCGGGGAGCTGTTTTTT. Protein product: CASSPGGDMSGELFF.

The chain has TRBV6-5 and TRBJ1-2; no definite D call. The V end was cut by 0 bases, the J end by 5 bases, with 13 bases between. Germline V gene data show CDR1 as MNHEY and CDR2 as SVGAGI. The CDR3 totals 15 residues. CDR3 nucleotides: TGTGCCAGCAGTTACTCGTTCCGAGCCTCTTATGGCTACACCTTC. Protein sequence: CASSYSFRASYGYTF.

V gene TRBV9 combines with J gene TRBJ2-4; D unclear. The germline V gene encodes CDR1 SGDLS and CDR2 YYNGEE. This CDR3 region has 16 residues. The germline V and J ends were trimmed by 4 bases and 1 base, with 15 bases remaining between them. CDR3 sequence reads: CASSTEPHQAKNIQYF. The DNA for the CDR3 is TGTGCCAGCAGCACCGAACCACACCAGGCCAAAAACATTCAGTACTTC.

The V gene is TRBV6-6, the J gene TRBJ1-6; D is ambiguous. CDR3 length: 19 residues. V was shortened by 6 bases and J by 0 bases, with 21 bases between the two germline ends. Germline lookup yields CDR1 MNHNY and CDR2 SVGAGI (reference sequence). DNA of the CDR3: TGTGCCAGCAGCTCGGCCATCGTTCCTTCCAGCTCCTATAATTCACCCCTCCACTTT. It codes for CASSSAIVPSSSYNSPLHF.

V gene TRBV6-5 combines with J gene TRBJ1-5, with 8 positions matching TRBD1. The length of the CDR3 is 14 residues. The V gene's germline CDR1 is MNHEY and CDR2 SVGAGI. V dropped 4 bases and J dropped 5; count of bases not matched to a gene: 4. CDR3 protein: CASSFGQGDQPQHF. For the CDR3, the DNA is TGTGCCAGCAGTTTCGGACAGGGAGATCAGCCCCAGCATTTT.

This clone was seen once. Other DNA sequences within the sample encode an identical CDR3. In DNA form, the CDR3 reads TGTGCCAGTAGTATCGCAGGGGGCAATCAGCCCCAGCATTTT. Protein sequence: CASSIAGGNQPQHF. The V gene is TRBV19, the J gene TRBJ1-5; a possible D gene is TRBD1 (6 bases). This CDR3 spans 14 amino acids. The germline V gene has CDR1 LNHDA and CDR2 SQIVND (reference sequence). Between the trimmed V and J ends, which lost 3 bases and 2 bases, there was a span of 8 bases.

This chain links TRBV15 with TRBJ1-2; 9 bases match TRBD1. The CDR3 is 16 residues long. Germline loops: CDR1 LNHNV, CDR2 YYDKDF (reference sequence). The V and J ends lost 3 bases and 8 bases, in that order; junction bases with no gene match: 13. Here the CDR3 DNA reads TGTGCCACCAGCAGGGAGGCGGGGACAGGGATTGGGGGCTACACCTTC. Residues: CATSREAGTGIGGYTF. The variable domain in full, with the rest retrieved from reference TRBV15 and TRBJ1-2, is DAMVIQNPRYQVTQFGKPVTLSCSQTLNHNVMYWYQQKSSQAPKLLFHYYDKDFNNEADTPDNFQSRRPNTSFCFLDIRSPGLGDTAMYLCATSREAGTGIGGYTFGSGTRLTVV.

The chain combines TRBV7-6 with TRBJ2-7; TRBD2 matches 12 bases. The trim removed 5 bases at V and 1 base at J, leaving 6 bases unmatched. CDR1 is SGHVS, CDR2 FNYEAQ, per germline. This CDR3 has 16 residues. As DNA, the CDR3 is TGTGCCAGCAGCCCCGGGACTAGCGGGTGGTCCTACGAGCAGTACTTC. Encoded protein: CASSPGTSGWSYEQYF.

This chain joins TRBV7-2 and TRBJ1-1; D possibly corresponds to TRBD1 (5 bases). The CDR3 length is 15 residues. Between the trimmed V and J ends, which lost 2 bases and 4 bases, there was a span of 14 bases. From germline, CDR1 is SGHTA and CDR2 FQGNSA. This chain's CDR3 is CASSLTPGLGTEAFF. The CDR3, as DNA: TGTGCCAGCAGCTTAACACCAGGGCTGGGCACTGAAGCTTTCTTT.

The genes are TRBV28 and TRBJ1-5; D possibly corresponds to TRBD1 (6 bases). The CDR3 extends over 15 amino acids. Trimming took off 2 bases at V and 4 bases at J, with 12 bases between the two ends. Per germline, CDR1 MDHEN and CDR2 SYDVKM. This CDR3 is CASSLMGARNQPQHF. The CDR3 DNA reads as TGTGCCAGCAGTTTAATGGGGGCTAGGAATCAGCCCCAGCATTTT.

The rearrangement links TRBV5-1 to TRBJ2-2; TRBD2 agrees at 7 bases. Germline V gene data show CDR1 as SGHRS and CDR2 as YFSETQ. The ends lost 0 bases at V and 2 bases at J; junction bases unmatched: 4. This CDR3 has 16 amino acids. CDR3 sequence reads: CASSLGLAANTGELFF. CDR3 DNA: TGCGCCAGCAGCTTGGGTCTAGCGGCCAACACCGGGGAGCTGTTTTTT.

CDR3 protein: CASSSRGANQPQHF. CDR3 nucleotide sequence: TGTGCCAGCAGCTCCCGGGGGGCTAATCAGCCCCAGCATTTT. The gene calls are TRBV28 and TRBJ1-5; D is perhaps TRBD1 (6 bases). The CDR3 has 14 amino acids. Trimming removed 6 bases from V and 4 bases from J, with 13 bases in between. CDR1 and CDR2 from the germline V gene are MDHEN and SYDVKM.

The CDR3, as DNA: TGTGCCAGCAGCCCCGAGGGGGCTTTATCTGGAAACACCATATATTTT. Its translation is CASSPEGALSGNTIYF. V and J are TRBV11-3 and TRBJ1-3; 7 bases fit TRBD1. In germline, CDR1 is SGHNT, CDR2 YENEEA. J lost 1 base, V lost 5 bases, and 8 bases had no gene match. The CDR3 has 16 amino acids.

This clone was seen a single time. The chain employs TRBV18 and TRBJ1-2; D call uncertain. This CDR3 spans 15 amino acids. Trimming removed 2 bases from V and 7 bases from J, with 17 bases in between. From germline, CDR1 is KGHSH and CDR2 LQKENI. In DNA, the CDR3 is TGTGCCAGCTCACCAGGGGTCCAGAAAGGGCTTGGCTACACCTTC. Residues: CASSPGVQKGLGYTF.

The chain links TRBV7-6 to TRBJ2-3; D might be TRBD2 (5 bases). The germline V and J ends were trimmed by 5 bases and 2 bases, with 11 bases remaining between them. Germline CDR1 is SGHVS and CDR2 is FNYEAQ. The length of the CDR3 is 14 residues. CDR3 DNA: TGTGCCAGCAGCCTCGAGGGAGCCACAGATACGCAGTATTTT. This codes for CASSLEGATDTQYF.

The rearrangement links TRBV6-5 to TRBJ1-5, with D maybe TRBD1 (6 bases). Trimming removed 6 bases at V and 9 bases at J, with 21 bases between. CDR1 and CDR2 (germline): MNHEY, SVGAGI. CDR3 size: 15 residues. CDR3 loop: CASSENNQGRGPQHF. CDR3 in DNA: TGTGCCAGCAGCGAGAACAACCAGGGGAGAGGGCCCCAGCATTTT.

The CDR3 loop reads CAKDRGPGANVLTF. DNA of the CDR3: TGTGCCAAGGACAGGGGGCCTGGGGCCAACGTCCTGACTTTC. V is TRBV2 and J is TRBJ2-6, with 11 bases matching TRBD1. This CDR3 spans 14 amino acids. Germline CDR1 SNHLY, CDR2 FYNNEI. The J segment lost 2 bases and the V segment lost 10 bases, leaving 1 base of the junction unmatched.

This clone was picked up a small number of times. The chain couples TRBV7-2 to TRBJ1-4, with TRBD1 identical over 7 bases. Germline assignment: CDR1 SGHTA and CDR2 FQGNSA. The CDR3 runs to 16 residues. J gave up 0 bases and V 5 bases, and 6 bases lay outside the gene matches. CDR3 sequence reads: CASSPQGSATNEKLFF. As DNA, the CDR3 is TGTGCCAGCAGCCCACAGGGGTCTGCAACTAATGAAAAACTGTTTTTT.